This is a list of T cell receptor beta chains from one sample in a study of vaccination and CD4 T cells after COVID-19. TCRdb re-derived calls from the PCR reads in MiXCR, one entry per CDR3 protein. Among several thousand distinct CDR3 sequences, around 50% were seen once, and the ten largest hold approximately 20%. The antigens for these receptors are not known. The material sequenced was CD4+ T cells from blood, cultured in vitro. Source of these receptors: a human donor who had recovered from COVID-19. The CDR3 runs from the conserved cysteine through the conserved F or W. Fields, in order: J gene, clone size, D gene, V gene, CDR3 DNA, CDR3 protein. D genes are given only for firm matches. Clone size, where shown, is once, few, many, or a class for clones that have expanded.

TRBJ1-1	-	-	TRBV6-5	TGTGCCAGCAGTTACTCTCAGCTTACATCGTACACTGAAGCTTTCTTT	CASSYSQLTSYTEAFF
TRBJ1-1	few	-	TRBV19	TGTGCCAGCACTCTCTTCTGGGGCAGTTTGAACACTGAAGCTTTCTTT	CASTLFWGSLNTEAFF
TRBJ1-2	-	-	TRBV2	TGTGCCGGCCGGCCCCGCGGCAGGGCCTATGGCTACACCTTC	CAGRPRGRAYGYTF
TRBJ1-5	-	-	TRBV2	TGTGCCAGCAGTGAACTTAGGACAGACTATAGCAATCAGCCCCAGCATTTT	CASSELRTDYSNQPQHF
TRBJ1-1	-	-	TRBV5-3	TGTGCCAGCAGCTTCGGGGCGAACACTGAAGCTTTCTTT	CASSFGANTEAFF
TRBJ2-5	few	-	TRBV7-9	TGTGCCAGCAGCTTAGGCATGGAGACCCAGTACTTC	CASSLGMETQYF
TRBJ1-1	-	TRBD1	TRBV7-9	TGTGCCAGCAGCTCATCGGACAGGGCCACTGAAGCTTTCTTT	CASSSSDRATEAFF
TRBJ1-6	-	TRBD1	TRBV20-1	TGCAGTGCCGGACAGGGGGCGGGAAATTCACCCCTCCACTTT	CSAGQGAGNSPLHF
TRBJ1-5	once	-	TRBV12-3/TRBV12-4	TGTGCCAGCAGTGCCTATAGCAATCAGCCCCAGCATTTT	CASSAYSNQPQHF
TRBJ2-1	-	-	TRBV14	TGTGCCAGCAGCCCCCGGACCTATACCGAGCAGTTCTTC	CASSPRTYTEQFF
TRBJ2-2	-	-	TRBV20-1	TGCAGTGCTAGAGATGCCGGGGGGCGCAGGGCGGGCGGGGAGCTGTTTTTT	CSARDAGGRRAGGELFF
TRBJ2-2	few	-	TRBV12-3/TRBV12-4	TGTGCCAGCACCCGAACCGGACGGAACACCGGGGAGCTGTTTTTT	CASTRTGRNTGELFF